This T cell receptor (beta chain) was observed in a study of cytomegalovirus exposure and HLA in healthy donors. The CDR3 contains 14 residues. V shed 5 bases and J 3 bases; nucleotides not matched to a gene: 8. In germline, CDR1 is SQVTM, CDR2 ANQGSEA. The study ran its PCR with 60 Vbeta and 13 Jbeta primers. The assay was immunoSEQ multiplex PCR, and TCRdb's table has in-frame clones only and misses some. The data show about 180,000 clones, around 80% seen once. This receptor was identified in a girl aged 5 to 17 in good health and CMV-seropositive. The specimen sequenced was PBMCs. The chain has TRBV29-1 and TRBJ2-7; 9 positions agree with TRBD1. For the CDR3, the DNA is TGCAGCGTTAAGTCCGGGACAGGGATCTACGAGCAGTACTTC. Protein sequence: CSVKSGTGIYEQYF.